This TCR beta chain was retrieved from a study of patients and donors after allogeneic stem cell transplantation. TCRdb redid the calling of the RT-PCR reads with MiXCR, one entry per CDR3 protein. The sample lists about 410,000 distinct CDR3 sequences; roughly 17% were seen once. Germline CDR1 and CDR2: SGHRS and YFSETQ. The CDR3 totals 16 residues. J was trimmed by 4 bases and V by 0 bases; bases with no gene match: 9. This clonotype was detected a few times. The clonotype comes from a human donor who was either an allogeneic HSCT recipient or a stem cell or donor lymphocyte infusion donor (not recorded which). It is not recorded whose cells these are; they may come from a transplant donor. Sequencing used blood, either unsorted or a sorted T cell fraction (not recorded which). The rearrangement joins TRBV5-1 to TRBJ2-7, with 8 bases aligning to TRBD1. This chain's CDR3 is CASSLDPTGVYYEQYF. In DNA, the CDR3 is TGCGCCAGCAGCTTGGACCCGACAGGGGTCTATTACGAGCAGTACTTC.